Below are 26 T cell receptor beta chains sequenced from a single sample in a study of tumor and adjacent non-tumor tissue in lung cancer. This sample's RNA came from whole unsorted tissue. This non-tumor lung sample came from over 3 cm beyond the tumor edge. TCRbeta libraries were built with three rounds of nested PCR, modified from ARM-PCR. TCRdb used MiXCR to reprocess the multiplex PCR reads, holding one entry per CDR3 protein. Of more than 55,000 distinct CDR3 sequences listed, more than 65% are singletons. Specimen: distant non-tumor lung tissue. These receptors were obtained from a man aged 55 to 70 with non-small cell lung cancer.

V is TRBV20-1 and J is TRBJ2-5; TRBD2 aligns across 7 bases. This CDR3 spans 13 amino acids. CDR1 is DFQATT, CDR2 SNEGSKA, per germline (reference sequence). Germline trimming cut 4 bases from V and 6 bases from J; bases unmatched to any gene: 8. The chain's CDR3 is CSAIDGRMKTQYF. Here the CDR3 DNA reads TGCAGTGCTATCGACGGGAGGATGAAGACCCAGTACTTC.

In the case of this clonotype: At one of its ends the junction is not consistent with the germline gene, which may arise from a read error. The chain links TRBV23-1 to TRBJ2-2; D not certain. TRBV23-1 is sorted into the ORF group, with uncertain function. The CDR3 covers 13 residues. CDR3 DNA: TGTGCCAGCAGTCATACAGCCCAGGGGGAGCTGTTTTTT. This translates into CASSHTAQGELFF.

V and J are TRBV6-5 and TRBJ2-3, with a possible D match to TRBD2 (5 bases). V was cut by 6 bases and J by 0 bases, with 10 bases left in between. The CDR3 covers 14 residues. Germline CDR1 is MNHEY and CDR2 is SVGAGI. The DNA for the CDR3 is TGTGCCAGCAGCCCGGGGTTTAGCACAGATACGCAGTATTTT. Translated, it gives CASSPGFSTDTQYF.

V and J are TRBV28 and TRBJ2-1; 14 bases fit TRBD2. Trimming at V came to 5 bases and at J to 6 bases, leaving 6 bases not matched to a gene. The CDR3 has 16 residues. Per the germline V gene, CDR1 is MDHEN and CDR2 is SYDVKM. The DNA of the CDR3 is TGTGCCAGCAGTACGACTAGCGGGAGGGATTTCAATGAGCAGTTCTTC. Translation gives CASSTTSGRDFNEQFF.

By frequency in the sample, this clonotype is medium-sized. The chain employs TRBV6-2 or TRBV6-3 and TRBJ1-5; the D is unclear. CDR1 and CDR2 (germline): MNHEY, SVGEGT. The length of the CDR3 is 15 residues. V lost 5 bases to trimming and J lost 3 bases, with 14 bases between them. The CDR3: CASSLSGRSNQPQHF. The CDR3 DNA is TGTGCCAGCAGTCTCTCTGGACGTTCCAATCAGCCCCAGCATTTT.

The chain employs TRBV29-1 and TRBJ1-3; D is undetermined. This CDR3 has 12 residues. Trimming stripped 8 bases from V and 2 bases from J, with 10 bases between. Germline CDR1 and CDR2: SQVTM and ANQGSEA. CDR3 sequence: CSIAGAGNTIYF. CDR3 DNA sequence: TGCAGCATTGCAGGTGCTGGAAACACCATATATTTT.

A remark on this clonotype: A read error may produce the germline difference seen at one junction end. CDR3 residues: CASSLYPSGKGPNQETQHF. DNA for the CDR3: TGCGCCAGCAGCTTGTACCCCAGCGGGAAAGGTCCAAATCAAGAGACCCAGCACTTC. This sequence joins TRBV5-1 and TRBJ2-5; 7 positions agree with TRBD2. Germline loops: CDR1 SGHRS, CDR2 YFSETQ. This CDR3 spans 19 amino acids.

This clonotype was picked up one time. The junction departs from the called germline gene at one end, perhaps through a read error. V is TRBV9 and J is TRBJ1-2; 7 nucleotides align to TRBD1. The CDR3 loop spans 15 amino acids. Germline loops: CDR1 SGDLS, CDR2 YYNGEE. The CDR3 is CASIVDGQEIYGYTF. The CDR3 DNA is TGTGCCAGCATCGTAGACGGACAGGAGATATATGGCTACACCTTC.

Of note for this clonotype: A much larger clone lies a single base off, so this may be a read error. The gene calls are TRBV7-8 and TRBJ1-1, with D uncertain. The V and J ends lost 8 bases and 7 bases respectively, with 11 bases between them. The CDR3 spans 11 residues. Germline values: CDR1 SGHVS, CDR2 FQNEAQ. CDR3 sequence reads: CASRNRIEAFF. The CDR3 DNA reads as TGTGCCAGCCGAAATAGGATTGAAGCTTTCTTT.

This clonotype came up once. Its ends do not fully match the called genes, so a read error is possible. The CDR3 DNA is TGCAGTCCTAGGGGACCTAACGGTGAGCAGTTCTTC. Translated: CSPRGPNGEQFF. The chain carries TRBV20-1 and TRBJ2-1; perhaps D is TRBD1 or TRBD2 (5 bases each). In germline, CDR1 is DFQATT, CDR2 SNEGSKA (reference sequence). The CDR3 has 12 amino acids.

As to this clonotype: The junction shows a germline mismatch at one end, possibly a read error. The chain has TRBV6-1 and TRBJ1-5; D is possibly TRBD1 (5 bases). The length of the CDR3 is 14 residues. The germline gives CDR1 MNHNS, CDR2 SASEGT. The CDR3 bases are TGTGTCAGCAGTGTCGATGGGGGGAATCAGCCCCAGCGTTTT. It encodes CVSSVDGGNQPQRF.

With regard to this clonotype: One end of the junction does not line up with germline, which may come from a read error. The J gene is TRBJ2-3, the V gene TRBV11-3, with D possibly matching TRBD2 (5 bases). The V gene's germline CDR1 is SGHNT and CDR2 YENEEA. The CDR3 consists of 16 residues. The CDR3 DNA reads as TGTGCCAGCAGCTTCGGGCTAGCAGATAGCATGGATACGCAATATTTT. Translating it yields CASSFGLADSMDTQYF.

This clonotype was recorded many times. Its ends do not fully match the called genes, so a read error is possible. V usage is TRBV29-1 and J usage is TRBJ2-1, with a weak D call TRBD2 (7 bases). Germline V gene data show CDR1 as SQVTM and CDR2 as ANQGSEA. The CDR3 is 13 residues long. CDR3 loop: CSAGAGDYNEQFF. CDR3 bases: TGCAGCGCTGGAGCAGGGGACTACAATGAGCAGTTTTTC.

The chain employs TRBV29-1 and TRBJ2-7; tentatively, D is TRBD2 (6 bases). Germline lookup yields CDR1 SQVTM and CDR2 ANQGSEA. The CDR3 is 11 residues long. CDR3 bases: TGCGGCGCGACTAGTGGCTACGAGCAGTACTTC. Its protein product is CGATSGYEQYF.

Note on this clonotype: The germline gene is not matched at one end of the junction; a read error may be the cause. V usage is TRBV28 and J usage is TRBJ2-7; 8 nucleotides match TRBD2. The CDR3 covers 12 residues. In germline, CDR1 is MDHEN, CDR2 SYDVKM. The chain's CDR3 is CAGSFGLAEQYF. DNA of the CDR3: TGTGCCGGCAGTTTTGGACTAGCCGAGCAGTACTTC.

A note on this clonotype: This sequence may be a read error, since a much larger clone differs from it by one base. The CDR3 sequence is CASNQSSGWGSEQFF. CDR3 sequence (DNA): TGTGCCAGTAATCAGTCTAGCGGGTGGGGGAGTGAGCAGTTCTTC. The J gene is TRBJ2-1, the V gene TRBV19; 8 bases are shared with TRBD2. J was trimmed by 9 bases and V by 7 bases; bases with no gene match: 14. Per germline, CDR1 LNHDA and CDR2 SQIVND (reference sequence). The CDR3 runs 15 residues.

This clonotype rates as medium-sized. The CDR3 DNA sequence: TGTGCCAGCAGCTTGGGACAGGGGACCACTGAAGCTTTCTTT. Encoded protein: CASSLGQGTTEAFF. The chain couples TRBV5-6 to TRBJ1-1; 8 bases are a match to TRBD1. This CDR3 contains 14 residues. Per germline, CDR1 SGHDT and CDR2 YYEEEE. The V and J ends lost 0 bases and 4 bases, in that order; junction bases with no gene match: 2.

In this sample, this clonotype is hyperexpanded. The CDR3 bases are TGTGCCAGCAGCCCTATCGAGCGGGAGCCGGGAGATACGCAGTATTTT. Translation: CASSPIEREPGDTQYF. The chain has TRBV5-4 and TRBJ2-3; 8 bases are a match to TRBD2. The CDR3 is made up of 16 amino acids. V shed 4 bases, J shed 5 bases, and the junction held 12 bases outside the gene matches. Germline CDR1 reads SGHNT; CDR2 reads YYREEE (reference sequence).

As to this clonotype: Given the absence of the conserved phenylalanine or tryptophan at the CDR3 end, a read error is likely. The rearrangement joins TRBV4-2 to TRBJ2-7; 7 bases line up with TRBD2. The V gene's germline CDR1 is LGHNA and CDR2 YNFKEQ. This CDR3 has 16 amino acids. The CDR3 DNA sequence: TGTGCCAGCAGTCAAGAAGGGGCGGGAGCGTCCTACGAGCAGTACCTT. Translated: CASSQEGAGASYEQYL.

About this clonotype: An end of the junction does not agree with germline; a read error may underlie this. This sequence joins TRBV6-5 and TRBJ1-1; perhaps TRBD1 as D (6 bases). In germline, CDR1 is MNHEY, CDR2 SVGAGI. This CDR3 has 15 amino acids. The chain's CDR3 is CAGSLNIGGDTEAFF. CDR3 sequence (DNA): TGTGCCGGCAGTTTAAATATAGGGGGAGACACTGAAGCTTTCTTT.

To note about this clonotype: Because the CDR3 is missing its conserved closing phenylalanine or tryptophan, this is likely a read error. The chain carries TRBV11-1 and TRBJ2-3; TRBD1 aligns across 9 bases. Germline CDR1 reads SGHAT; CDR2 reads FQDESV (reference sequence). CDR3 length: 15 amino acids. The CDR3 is CACSHGTGFTDTQYS. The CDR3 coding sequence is TGTGCCTGCAGTCACGGGACAGGGTTCACAGATACGCAGTATTCT.

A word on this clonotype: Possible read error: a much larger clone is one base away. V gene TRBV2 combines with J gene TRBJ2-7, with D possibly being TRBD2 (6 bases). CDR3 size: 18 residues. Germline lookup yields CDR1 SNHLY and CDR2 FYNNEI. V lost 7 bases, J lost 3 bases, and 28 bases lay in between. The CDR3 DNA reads TGTGCCAGCACTCTAAGATGGGGTGGCCCGGGAGAACGCTACGAGCAGTACTTC. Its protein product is CASTLRWGGPGERYEQYF.

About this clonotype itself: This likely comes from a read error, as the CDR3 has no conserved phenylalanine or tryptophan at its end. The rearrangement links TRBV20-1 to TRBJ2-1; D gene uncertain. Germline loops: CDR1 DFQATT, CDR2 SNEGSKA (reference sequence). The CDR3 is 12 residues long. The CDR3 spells CSARGPNNKQFL. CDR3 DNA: TGCAGTGCGAGAGGACCCAACAATAAGCAGTTCCTC.

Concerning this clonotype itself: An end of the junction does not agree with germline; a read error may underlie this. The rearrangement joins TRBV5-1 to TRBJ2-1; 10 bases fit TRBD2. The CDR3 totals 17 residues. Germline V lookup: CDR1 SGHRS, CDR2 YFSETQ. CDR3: CSSSLSSSGRVNNEQFF. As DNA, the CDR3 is TGCTCCAGTAGCTTGTCTTCTAGCGGGAGAGTCAACAATGAGCAGTTCTTC.

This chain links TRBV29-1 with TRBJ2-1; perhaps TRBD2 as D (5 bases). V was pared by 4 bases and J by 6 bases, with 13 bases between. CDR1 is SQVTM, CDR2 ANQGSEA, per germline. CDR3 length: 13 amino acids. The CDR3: CSVAEGLCNEQFF. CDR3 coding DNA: TGCAGCGTTGCTGAGGGCCTCTGCAATGAGCAGTTCTTC.

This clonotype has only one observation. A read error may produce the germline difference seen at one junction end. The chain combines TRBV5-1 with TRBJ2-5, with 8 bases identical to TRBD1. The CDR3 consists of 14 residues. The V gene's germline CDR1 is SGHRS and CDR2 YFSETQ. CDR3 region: CASSPGQGGETHYF. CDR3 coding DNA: TGCGCCAGCAGCCCAGGACAGGGAGGAGAGACCCACTACTTC.